This T cell receptor (beta chain) is drawn from a study of cytomegalovirus exposure and HLA in healthy donors. Study overall: Drawn from HLA-typed donors, approximately 86 million unique TCRs were held in an early data release.

A multiplex PCR was run with 60 Vbeta primers and 13 Jbeta primers. Repertoires were generated with immunoSEQ multiplex PCR, while TCRdb's copy carries only in-frame clones and drops some. The sample holds 210,000 or so clones, about 85% seen once. This CDR3 spans 16 amino acids. From germline, CDR1 is LNHNV and CDR2 YYDKDF (reference sequence). Between the trimmed V and J ends, which lost 0 bases and 4 bases, there was a span of 15 bases. On this clone itself: Antigen: not known.

Study-wide results and limits: Looking again later, the authors saw that most CMV-associated TCR beta chains seemed HLA-restricted.

The chain has TRBV15 and TRBJ2-5; a weak D match, TRBD1 (5 bases). Sequencing was carried out using PBMCs. The TCR originated in a woman between 45 and 60 years old in good health and CMV-seropositive. For the CDR3, the DNA is TGTGCCACCAGCAGAGATAAGAGGTCAGGGTCAGAGACCCAGTACTTC. Its protein is CATSRDKRSGSETQYF.